Each of the 6 T cell receptor beta chains below was sequenced from the same sample in a study of blood T cell repertoires in COVID-19. Produced via immunoSEQ multiplex PCR; TCRdb's table is partial and in-frame only. The sample shows 54,000 or so clones, around four fifths of them seen only once. Sequencing input: peripheral blood. The receptors come from a woman aged 60-75 years with acute or convalescent COVID-19.

This clone appeared a single time. V usage is TRBV11-2 and J usage is TRBJ1-4; D uncertain. The ends were cut back, 2 bases at V and 7 bases at J, with 8 bases in the middle. Germline CDR1 is SGHAT and CDR2 is FQNNGV. CDR3 length: 13 amino acids. The CDR3, as DNA: TGTGCCAGCAGCTTAACCCGGAGTGAAAAACTGTTTTTT. It is translated as CASSLTRSEKLFF.

Only a few counts were recorded for this clone. J is TRBJ2-1 and V is TRBV5-4, with 7 positions matching TRBD1. The germline CDR1 and CDR2 sequences are SGHNT and YYREEE (reference sequence). The CDR3 length is 13 residues. With 2 bases clipped from V and 9 bases from J, the junction kept 5 bases outside the gene matches. CDR3: CASSLDRVSEQFF. In DNA form, the CDR3 reads TGTGCCAGCAGCTTAGACAGGGTTAGTGAGCAGTTCTTC. Looking up the rest from reference TRBV5-4 and TRBJ2-1 gives the full variable domain: ETGVTQSPTHLIKTRGQQVTLRCSSQSGHNTVSWYQQALGQGPQFIFQYYREEENGRGNFPPRFSGLQFPNYSSELNVNALELDDSALYLCASSLDRVSEQFFGPGTRLTVL.

Here the CDR3 reads CASSLDGGRGDTQYF. CDR3 bases: TGCGCCAGCAGCTTGGACGGCGGGAGAGGGGATACGCAGTATTTT. The V gene is TRBV5-1, the J gene TRBJ2-3; 7 bases match TRBD2. CDR3 size: 15 residues. J lost 6 bases, V lost 0 bases, and 7 bases had no gene match. Germline loops: CDR1 SGHRS, CDR2 YFSETQ.

The chain is built from TRBV2 and TRBJ2-1; 7 bases are shared with TRBD2. V trimming: 8 bases; J trimming: 3 bases; junction bases outside the gene matches: 10. The CDR3 contains 15 residues. Germline V gene data show CDR1 as SNHLY and CDR2 as FYNNEI. The CDR3 sequence is CASRFRGEGYNEQFF. The DNA for the CDR3 is TGTGCCAGCCGTTTTAGAGGGGAGGGCTACAATGAGCAGTTCTTC. Full variable domain (remainder filled in from reference TRBV2 and TRBJ2-1): EPEVTQTPSHQVTQMGQEVILRCVPISNHLYFYWYRQILGQKVEFLVSFYNNEISEKSEIFDDQFSVERPDGSNFTLKIRSTKLEDSAMYFCASRFRGEGYNEQFFGPGTRLTVL.

This clone has just one count. The chain carries TRBV21-1 and TRBJ1-3; the table names TRBD1, a call not compared with the DNA. TRBV21-1 is labeled a pseudogene. The CDR3 is made up of 14 amino acids. This chain's CDR3 is CASSIGAQGNTIYF. The CDR3 nucleotides are TGTGCCAGCAGTATAGGGGCCCAAGGAAACACCATATATTTT.

The chain combines TRBV19 with TRBJ1-6; 8 positions agree with TRBD1. The CDR3 extends over 18 amino acids. J was trimmed by 8 bases and V by 5 bases; bases with no gene match: 17. Germline V gives CDR1 LNHDA, CDR2 SQIVND (reference sequence). The CDR3 loop is CASSLGTGSGSLDSPLHF. The CDR3 nucleotides are TGTGCCAGTAGTCTTGGGACAGGTTCGGGGAGTCTTGATTCACCCCTCCACTTT.